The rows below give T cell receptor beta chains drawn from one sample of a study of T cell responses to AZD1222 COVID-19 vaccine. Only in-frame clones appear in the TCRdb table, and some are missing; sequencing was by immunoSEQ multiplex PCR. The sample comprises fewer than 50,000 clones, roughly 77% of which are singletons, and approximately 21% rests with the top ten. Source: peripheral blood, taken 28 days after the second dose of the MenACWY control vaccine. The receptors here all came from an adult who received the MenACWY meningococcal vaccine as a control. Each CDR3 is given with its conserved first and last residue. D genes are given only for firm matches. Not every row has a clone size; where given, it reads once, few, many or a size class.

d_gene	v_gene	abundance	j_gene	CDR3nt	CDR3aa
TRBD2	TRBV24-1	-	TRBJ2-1	TGTGCCACCAGTGACCGGGGAGGGGCACAGTTCTTC	CATSDRGGAQFF
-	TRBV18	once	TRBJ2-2	TGTGCCAGCTCCACCTCCACCTACACCGGGGAGCTGTTTTTT	CASSTSTYTGELFF
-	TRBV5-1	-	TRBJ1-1	TGCGCCAGCAACGGTTCGCGTATCGATAACACTGAAGCTTTCTTT	CASNGSRIDNTEAFF
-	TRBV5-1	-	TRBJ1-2	TGCGCCAGCAGTGAAGACGGGGGCTATGGCTACACCTTC	CASSEDGGYGYTF
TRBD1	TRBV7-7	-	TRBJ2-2	TGTGCCAGCAGCCTATGGACAGGGACCGGGGAGCTGTTTTTT	CASSLWTGTGELFF
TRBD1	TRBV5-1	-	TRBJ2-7	TGCGCCAGCAGCGCGAGACAGGGGGCCTCCTACGAGCAGTACTTC	CASSARQGASYEQYF
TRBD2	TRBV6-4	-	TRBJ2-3	TGTGCCAGCAGTGGACTAGCGGGAGCAGATACGCAGTATTTT	CASSGLAGADTQYF
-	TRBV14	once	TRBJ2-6	TGTGCCAGCAGCCAAGATCCTAGAGGGGCGCTTTCCACCTCTGGGGCCAACGTCCTGACTTTC	CASSQDPRGALSTSGANVLTF
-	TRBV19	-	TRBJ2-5	TGTGCCAGTAGTATGGCTAGGCAAGAGACCCAGTACTTC	CASSMARQETQYF
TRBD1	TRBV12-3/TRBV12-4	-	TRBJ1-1	TGTGCCAGCAGTTGGCCGGGGACAGGTGGAGCTTTCTTT	CASSWPGTGGAFF
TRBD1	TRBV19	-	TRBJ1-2	TGTGCCAGTACAGGGGGCAGACGATATGGCTACACCTTC	CASTGGRRYGYTF
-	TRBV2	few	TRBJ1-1	TGTGCCACCAAGCCTCGCGAGACAGCGAACACTGAAGCTTTCTTT	CATKPRETANTEAFF
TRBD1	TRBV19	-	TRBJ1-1	TGTGCCAGTAGTCGAGAGGGGACAGTGGGGATCCCGAACACTGAAGCTTTCTTT	CASSREGTVGIPNTEAFF
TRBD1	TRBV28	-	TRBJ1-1	TGTGCCAGCAGTTTATACCGGGACAGCGCTGAAGCTTTCTTT	CASSLYRDSAEAFF
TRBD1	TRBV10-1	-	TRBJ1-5	TGCGCCAGCAGTGCAGGGGGGATTCAGCCCCAGCATTTT	CASSAGGIQPQHF
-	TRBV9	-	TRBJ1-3	TGTGCCAGCAGCGTACAGGGGCGAAAGCCTGGAAACACCATATATTTT	CASSVQGRKPGNTIYF
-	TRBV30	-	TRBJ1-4	TGTGCCCAGGGTGGGGGGTCCAATGAAAAACTGTTTTTT	CAQGGGSNEKLFF
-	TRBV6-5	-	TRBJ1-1	TGTGCCAGTTGGGAGAGGGCGAACACTGAAGCTTTCTTT	CASWERANTEAFF
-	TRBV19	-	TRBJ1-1	TGTGCCAGTAGTATAGATGGCAGGGGGAACACTGAAGCTTTCTTT	CASSIDGRGNTEAFF
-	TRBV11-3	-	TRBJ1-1	TGTGCCAGCAGCTTATTTTCAGGGGACACTGAAGCTTTCTTT	CASSLFSGDTEAFF
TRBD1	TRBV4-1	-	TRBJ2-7	TGCGCCAGCAGCCAAGCAGGGGGCCTTACCTACGAGCAGTACTTC	CASSQAGGLTYEQYF
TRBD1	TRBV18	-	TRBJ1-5	TGTGCCAGCTCCCCCGTACGGGGACAGGGGGCACAGCCCCAGCATTTT	CASSPVRGQGAQPQHF
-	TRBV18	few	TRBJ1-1	TGTGCCAGCTCACCCCGGATGGAAATGAACACTGAAGCTTTCTTT	CASSPRMEMNTEAFF
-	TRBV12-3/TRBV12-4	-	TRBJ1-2	TGTGCCAGCAGTTTTGCTAGGGGGTTGCGCACCTTC	CASSFARGLRTF
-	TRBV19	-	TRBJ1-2	TGTGCCAGTAGACGTGGACCGGACCCCTATGGCTACACCTTC	CASRRGPDPYGYTF
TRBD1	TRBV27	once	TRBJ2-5	TGTGCCAGCAGTCTCTCCGGACAGGGGGTTTGGGAGACCCAGTACTTC	CASSLSGQGVWETQYF
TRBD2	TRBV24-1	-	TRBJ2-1	TGTGCCACCAGTGACCCCAGCGGGGCCTCCTACAATGAGCAGTTCTTC	CATSDPSGASYNEQFF
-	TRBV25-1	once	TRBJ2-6	TGTGCCAGCAGTGATTACAGGGCTGGGGCCAACGTCCTGACTTTC	CASSDYRAGANVLTF
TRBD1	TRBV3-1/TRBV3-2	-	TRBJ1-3	TGTGCCAGCAGCCACGGGTCAGGGGGCGGAAACACCATATATTTT	CASSHGSGGGNTIYF